These 28 T cell receptor beta chains were sequenced from one sample in a study of metastatic and nonmetastatic thyroid tumors. TCRdb reprocessed the PCR reads using MiXCR. This sample has roughly 61,000 clones; 4% to 4.5% occur once, and the top ten carry 20% to 25%. None of the patients had undergone any treatment ahead of thyroid surgery. Sequencing was done on a sample of blood. The receptors shown here come from a female donor with papillary thyroid cancer or a benign thyroid nodule (not recorded which). Some clones in this sample may be carry-over from other donors' samples.

This clone came up many times. The chain couples TRBV27 to TRBJ1-6, with D unresolved. Trimming cost V 6 bases and J 0 bases, with 18 bases left between them. CDR1 MNHEY and CDR2 SMNVEV come from the germline V gene (reference sequence). The CDR3 spans 18 residues. The CDR3 sequence: CASRPRSLPSSYNSPLHF. The CDR3, as DNA: TGTGCCAGCAGACCCAGGAGCCTGCCGAGCTCCTATAATTCACCCCTCCACTTT.

Concerning this clone: An end of the junction does not agree with germline; a read error may underlie this. The chain carries TRBV2 and TRBJ1-2; a weak D match, TRBD1 (5 bases). CDR1 is SNHLY and CDR2 is FYNNEI in the germline V gene. The CDR3 contains 16 residues. The CDR3 coding sequence is TGTGTCAGCAGTGAGGGGCATCGGCGGGGAAACTATGGCTACACCTTC. Translated, it gives CVSSEGHRRGNYGYTF.

This clone was seen a handful of times. The V gene is TRBV6-1, the J gene TRBJ2-1; D not resolved. V was pared by 7 bases and J by 0 bases, with 7 bases between. The germline CDR1 and CDR2 sequences are MNHNS and SASEGT. The CDR3 consists of 13 residues. The CDR3 sequence is CASTRASYNEQFF. Written as DNA, the CDR3 is TGTGCCAGCACAAGGGCCTCCTACAATGAGCAGTTCTTC.

This clone was counted at least ten times. The V and J genes are TRBV6-1 and TRBJ2-3, with D tentatively TRBD1 (5 bases). This CDR3 region has 12 residues. The V gene's germline CDR1 is MNHNS and CDR2 SASEGT. Trimming left V 5 bases short and J 3 bases short, with 6 bases between. The CDR3 DNA follows: TGTGCCAGCAGTCCAGGGACAGATACGCAGTATTTT. Its protein product is CASSPGTDTQYF.

This clone was counted at least ten times. The V gene is TRBV3-1, the J gene TRBJ2-1; 9 nucleotides line up with TRBD2. The germline gives CDR1 LGHDT, CDR2 YNNKEL (reference sequence). The V gene end was trimmed by 5 bases and the J gene end by 9 bases; junction bases not matched to a gene: 11. The CDR3 has 15 amino acids. This CDR3 is CASSTQGLALGEQFF. Written as DNA, the CDR3 is TGTGCCAGCAGCACCCAAGGACTAGCGTTGGGTGAGCAGTTCTTC.

This clone is medium-sized by share. The chain carries TRBV5-1 and TRBJ2-7; TRBD2 matches at 8 bases. The CDR3 has 15 amino acids. V was pared by 3 bases and J by 3 bases, with 8 bases of the junction left unmatched. CDR1 SGHRS and CDR2 YFSETQ come from the germline V gene. CDR3 in amino acids: CASSSSAGGGYEQYF. Here the CDR3 DNA reads TGCGCCAGCAGCTCCTCGGCGGGAGGCGGCTACGAGCAGTACTTC.

This clone was found a few times. CDR3 amino acids: CASNHRRTVLNTEAFF. DNA for the CDR3: TGTGCCAGCAACCATAGAAGGACGGTGTTGAACACTGAAGCTTTCTTT. V is TRBV6-1 and J is TRBJ1-1; D gene unclear. This CDR3 region has 16 residues. Trimming took off 7 bases at V and 0 bases at J, with 18 bases between the two ends. The germline gives CDR1 MNHNS, CDR2 SASEGT.

In regard to this clone: This may be a read error: a much more frequent sequence differs by one nucleotide. The J gene is TRBJ2-3, the V gene TRBV7-7; possibly TRBD2 for D (5 bases). CDR3 length: 15 residues. Germline V gives CDR1 SSHAT, CDR2 FNYEAQ (reference sequence). The CDR3 DNA is TGTTCTAGCAGCCCGGTGGGAGAGGGCACAGATACGCAGTATTTT. This gives the protein CSSSPVGEGTDTQYF.

The table lists this clone with many counts. V gene TRBV5-1 combines with J gene TRBJ2-6; D is uncertain. Looked up from germline, CDR1 is SGHRS and CDR2 is YFSETQ. This CDR3 spans 14 amino acids. With 4 bases removed from V and 1 base from J, the gap between germline ends came to 6 bases. The CDR3, as DNA: TGCGCCAGCAGCCGCCAGTCTGGGGCCAACGTCCTGACTTTC. Translation gives CASSRQSGANVLTF. Filled out from reference TRBV5-1 and TRBJ2-6, the complete variable domain reads KAGVTQTPRYLIKTRGQQVTLSCSPISGHRSVSWYQQTPGQGLQFLFEYFSETQRNKGNFPGRFSGRQFSNSRSEMNVSTLELGDSALYLCASSRQSGANVLTFGAGSRLTVL.

This clone was recorded a few times. J is TRBJ2-7 and V is TRBV6-1; TRBD1 might be the D (5 bases). The length of the CDR3 is 14 residues. Germline CDR1 reads MNHNS; CDR2 reads SASEGT. V lost 4 bases and J 1 base, leaving 11 bases between the germline ends. The CDR3 spells CASSGRGTSYEQYF. The CDR3 region has the DNA TGTGCCAGCAGTGGTAGGGGAACGTCCTACGAGCAGTACTTC.

A single count supports this clone. Being one base from a much bigger clone, this may be a read error. In the same sample, other DNA sequences code for this CDR3. The chain uses TRBV18 and TRBJ2-7; perhaps D is TRBD1 or TRBD2 (5 bases each). Germline CDR1 reads KGHSH; CDR2 reads LQKENI. CDR3 length: 14 amino acids. Trimming removed 6 bases at V and 5 bases at J, with 17 bases between. As DNA, the CDR3 is TGTGCCAGCTCGCCAACTGGGACCACTAACGAGCAGTACTTC. Its translation is CASSPTGTTNEQYF.

This clone was observed many times. The chain couples TRBV30 to TRBJ1-1; the D gene is possibly TRBD1 (6 bases). Trimming left V 1 base short and J 5 bases short, with 17 bases between. Germline CDR1 reads GTSNPN; CDR2 reads SVGIG (reference sequence). The CDR3 loop spans 15 amino acids. The CDR3 bases are TGTGCCTGGAGTGCAAGCGCGCGAACAGGGACTGAAGCTTTCTTT. Translating it yields CAWSASARTGTEAFF.

This clone was recorded many times. The rearrangement links TRBV5-1 to TRBJ2-3; 7 bases are a match to TRBD1. Germline values: CDR1 SGHRS, CDR2 YFSETQ. This CDR3 is 15 amino acids long. Trimming cost V 7 bases and J 0 bases; bases outside gene matches: 8. The CDR3 loop is CASATGVLSTDTQYF. CDR3 in DNA: TGCGCCAGCGCAACAGGGGTCTTGAGCACAGATACGCAGTATTTT.

The J gene is TRBJ2-3, the V gene TRBV5-1; TRBD2 matches at 8 bases. CDR1 is SGHRS, CDR2 YFSETQ, per germline. CDR3 length: 17 amino acids. V lost 4 bases, J lost 1 base, and 11 bases stayed unmatched. The CDR3 DNA follows: TGCGCCAGCAGCGTGGCTAGCGGGCGGCACGGCACAGATACGCAGTATTTT. Translating gives CASSVASGRHGTDTQYF.

This clone was counted ten times or more. The chain links TRBV9 to TRBJ2-2; D gene uncertain. CDR1 and CDR2 from the germline V gene are SGDLS and YYNGEE. Deletions cut 4 bases from V and 8 bases from J, with 12 bases between. The CDR3 runs 13 residues. The chain's CDR3 is CASSPLVRGELFF. CDR3 nucleotides: TGTGCCAGCAGCCCCCTAGTGCGGGGGGAGCTGTTTTTT.

This clone was recorded many times. V and J are TRBV12-3 or TRBV12-4 and TRBJ1-3; 7 nucleotides align to TRBD1. The CDR3 extends over 13 amino acids. The V and J ends lost 0 bases and 11 bases, in that order; junction bases with no gene match: 4. The CDR3 loop reads CASSLAGQASIYF. CDR3 DNA: TGTGCCAGCAGTTTAGCCGGACAGGCTTCCATATATTTT.

In this sample, this clone turned up many times. The rearrangement uses TRBV3-1 and TRBJ1-1, with a weak D call TRBD1 (5 bases). V dropped 6 bases and J dropped 3 bases, with 11 bases sitting between them. Germline loops: CDR1 LGHDT, CDR2 YNNKEL (reference sequence). This CDR3 region has 13 residues. In DNA, the CDR3 is TGTGCCAGCAGACCCGACAGTTACACTGAAGCTTTCTTT. Amino acid sequence: CASRPDSYTEAFF.

This clone has just a few counts. The V gene is TRBV28, the J gene TRBJ1-5, with D possibly TRBD1 on 5 matching bases. Deletions cut 4 bases from V and 0 bases from J, with 19 bases between. The germline V gene encodes CDR1 MDHEN and CDR2 SYDVKM. There are 18 residues in the CDR3. The CDR3 region is CASSSPWGGTNSNQPQHF. The CDR3 coding sequence is TGTGCCAGCAGTTCGCCCTGGGGGGGGACTAATAGCAATCAGCCCCAGCATTTT.

The chain has TRBV5-1 and TRBJ2-7; 15 bases are a match to TRBD2. The CDR3 sequence is 15 residues long. The trim removed 5 bases at V and 9 bases at J, leaving 9 bases unmatched. Germline CDR1 and CDR2: SGHRS and YFSETQ. The CDR3 DNA sequence: TGCGCCAGCAGTGGGCCGGGACTAGCGGGAGGAGGGCAGTACTTC. Protein sequence: CASSGPGLAGGGQYF.

This sequence joins TRBV19 and TRBJ1-2, with D tentatively TRBD1 (6 bases). With 5 bases removed from V and 4 bases from J, the gap between germline ends came to 17 bases. CDR1 is LNHDA, CDR2 SQIVND, per germline (reference sequence). The CDR3 totals 15 residues. This CDR3 reads CASSRGQGSGYGYTF. The CDR3 nucleotides are TGTGCCAGTAGTCGGGGGCAGGGCTCAGGCTATGGCTACACCTTC.

Details on this clone: This may be a read error: a much more frequent sequence differs by one nucleotide. The sample holds other DNA sequences that translate to the same CDR3. V gene TRBV20-1 combines with J gene TRBJ1-4; D might be TRBD1 (5 bases). Germline CDR1 reads DFQATT; CDR2 reads SNEGSKA (reference sequence). CDR3 size: 13 residues. DNA of the CDR3: TGCAGTGTAGGAGGGGCGACTAATGAAAAACTTTTTTTT. Translating gives CSVGGATNEKLFF.

This clone was seen ten or more times. The chain links TRBV30 to TRBJ1-6, with D unclear. Trimming cost V 3 bases and J 11 bases, with 14 bases left between them. This CDR3 region has 13 residues. Germline V CDR1 and CDR2: GTSNPN, SVGIG (reference sequence). CDR3 DNA: TGTGCCTGGAGCCCCGGCTGGGCTGCACCCCTCCACTTT. It translates to CAWSPGWAAPLHF.

This clone was recorded many times. The chain combines TRBV6-1 with TRBJ2-7, with D unresolved. V dropped 7 bases and J dropped 2 bases, with 12 bases sitting between them. Germline V gene sequence: CDR1 MNHNS, CDR2 SASEGT. The CDR3 runs to 13 residues. CDR3 residues: CASTKHPTYEQYF. The CDR3 DNA reads TGTGCCAGCACCAAACACCCTACCTACGAGCAGTACTTC.

By share, this clone ranks as medium-sized. The rearrangement uses TRBV6-1 and TRBJ2-7; D call uncertain. V was clipped by 6 bases and J by 4 bases, with 7 bases between them. This CDR3 spans 11 amino acids. From germline, CDR1 is MNHNS and CDR2 SASEGT. The CDR3 bases are TGTGCCAGCAGGAGAGAGTACGAGCAGTACTTC. Translation: CASRREYEQYF.

This clone was recorded at least ten times. The chain recombines TRBV20-1 with TRBJ1-6; 8 positions match TRBD1. Looked up from germline, CDR1 is DFQATT and CDR2 is SNEGSKA (reference sequence). After removal of 5 bases from V and 6 bases from J, the junction contained 9 bases not matched to a gene. The CDR3 extends over 15 amino acids. DNA for the CDR3: TGCAGTGCTCTGGACAGGGCATACACTAATTCACCCCTCCACTTT. The encoded protein is CSALDRAYTNSPLHF.

The V call is TRBV27, the J call TRBJ2-1; unclear D gene. Germline assignment: CDR1 MNHEY and CDR2 SMNVEV (reference sequence). The length of the CDR3 is 14 residues. The CDR3 reads CSGRRTTSTNEQFF. The CDR3 bases are TGTTCCGGCAGACGAACCACAAGTACCAATGAGCAGTTCTTC.

This clone was found many times. One base away lies a much larger clone, so this may be a sequencing read error. The DNA for the CDR3 is TGTGCCAGCAGCTACGGACAGGGTTCCTACAATGAGCAGTTCTTC. This encodes CASSYGQGSYNEQFF. The gene calls are TRBV6-5 and TRBJ2-1, with 8 bases aligning to TRBD1. Germline lookup yields CDR1 MNHEY and CDR2 SVGAGI. This CDR3 is 15 amino acids long. The trim removed 6 bases at V and 1 base at J, leaving 5 bases unmatched.

This clone was counted many times. The rearrangement uses TRBV4-1 and TRBJ2-3; D is ambiguous. Trimming removed 4 bases at V and 0 bases at J, with 8 bases between. Germline V gene sequence: CDR1 MGHRA, CDR2 YSYEKL. The CDR3 has 14 residues. This CDR3 is CASSPKASTDTQYF. As DNA, the CDR3 is TGCGCCAGCAGCCCGAAAGCAAGCACAGATACGCAGTATTTT.